This TCR beta chain was recorded in a study of T cell changes during pregnancy in multiple sclerosis. Germline CDR1 is MNHEY and CDR2 is SMNVEV (reference sequence). The CDR3 runs to 15 residues. The germline V and J ends were trimmed by 5 bases and 5 bases, with 13 bases remaining between them. The repertoire was sequenced with immunoSEQ multiplex PCR; TCRdb's copy has only in-frame clones and lacks some. The sample yields around 15,000 clones, 84% seen once. The receptor was isolated from a female donor in good health, enrolled as a control in a pregnancy study. Here the sequenced sample was CD8+ T cells from peripheral blood mononuclear cells, taken in the second trimester of pregnancy. The rearrangement joins TRBV27 to TRBJ1-6; possible D gene TRBD1, 5 bases. CDR3 sequence: CASSPDSAHNSPLHF. DNA for the CDR3: TGTGCCAGCAGTCCCGACAGTGCCCATAATTCACCCCTCCACTTT.